The 29 T cell receptor beta chains below come from one sample, sequenced in a study of T-cell memory formation after mild COVID-19. TCRdb independently ran MiXCR on the 5' RACE reads; one entry per CDR3 protein. Found here are 450,000 or so distinct CDR3 sequences, 20% to 30% of them singletons; the top ten hold 9.5% to 15%. Sequenced input: PBMCs or a T cell subset sorted from them (not recorded which). These receptors were taken from an adult woman who had mild COVID-19 (a few samples of this study predate the infection). Cell type and time point are not known.

This clonotype was observed once. The chain couples TRBV9 to TRBJ1-2, with unresolved D. The CDR3 spans 16 residues. Germline assignment: CDR1 SGDLS and CDR2 YYNGEE. Trimming removed 0 bases at V and 5 bases at J, with 17 bases between. In DNA form, the CDR3 reads TGTGCCAGCAGCGTAGACGTTGCCAGACCGACATATGGCTACACCTTC. It translates to CASSVDVARPTYGYTF.

Many counts were recorded for this clonotype. CDR3 sequence: CASSLGGATEAFF. As DNA, the CDR3 is TGCGCCAGCAGCTTGGGAGGGGCCACTGAAGCTTTCTTT. The chain uses TRBV5-1 and TRBJ1-1; D perhaps matches TRBD1 (5 bases). Trimming took 0 bases from V and 4 from J, leaving 7 bases between them. This CDR3 spans 13 amino acids. CDR1 and CDR2 from the germline V gene are SGHRS and YFSETQ.

This clonotype has more than one count but fewer than ten. CDR3: CASRIGPTDTQYF. CDR3 coding DNA: TGTGCCAGCAGGATCGGACCCACAGATACGCAGTATTTT. The rearrangement joins TRBV7-2 to TRBJ2-3; D is uncertain. Germline loops: CDR1 SGHTA, CDR2 FQGNSA. The V gene lost 6 bases and the J gene lost 2 bases, with 9 bases spanning the gap. The CDR3 sequence is 13 residues long.

This clonotype was observed a few times. The V and J genes are TRBV6-2 or TRBV6-3 and TRBJ2-7; 7 nucleotides align to TRBD2. This CDR3 has 13 residues. V trimming: 6 bases; J trimming: 0 bases; junction bases outside the gene matches: 2. Germline loops: CDR1 MNHEY, CDR2 SVGEGT. This CDR3 is CASRRESSYEQYF. The CDR3, as DNA: TGTGCCAGCAGGCGGGAGTCCTCCTACGAGCAGTACTTC.

The chain combines TRBV11-3 with TRBJ2-7; 14 nucleotides agree with TRBD2. The ends lost 5 bases at V and 4 bases at J; junction bases unmatched: 10. Germline-derived CDR1 and CDR2 are SGHNT and YENEEA. The CDR3 has 17 residues. In DNA form, the CDR3 reads TGTGCCAGCAGCGTAACCGGGACTAGCGGGAGTTGGTACGAGCAGTACTTC. Translation gives CASSVTGTSGSWYEQYF.

This rearrangement joins TRBV5-1 to TRBJ2-5; D might be TRBD1 (5 bases). The V end was cut by 4 bases, the J end by 2 bases, with 15 bases between. Germline CDR1 SGHRS, CDR2 YFSETQ. The CDR3 covers 15 residues. The CDR3 nucleotides read TGCGCCAGCAGCCGTTCTCAGGGTGCTCAAGAGACCCAGTACTTC. Translated: CASSRSQGAQETQYF.

The chain is built from TRBV7-2 and TRBJ1-5; TRBD1 agrees at 10 bases. CDR1 and CDR2 (germline): SGHTA, FQGNSA. The CDR3 spans 15 residues. V lost 5 bases, J lost 7 bases, and 8 bases stayed unmatched. The CDR3 loop is CASSRDRGRTQPQHF. CDR3 DNA: TGTGCCAGCAGCCGGGACAGGGGCCGAACGCAGCCCCAGCATTTT.

The gene calls are TRBV20-1 and TRBJ2-7; 8 bases agree with TRBD1. Per the germline V gene, CDR1 is DFQATT and CDR2 is SNEGSKA (reference sequence). V was pared by 5 bases and J by 1 base, with 4 bases of the junction left unmatched. This CDR3 is 13 amino acids long. As DNA, the CDR3 is TGCAGTGCTCTGACAGGGGCTTCCTACGAGCAGTACTTC. Translating gives CSALTGASYEQYF.

This chain joins TRBV12-3 or TRBV12-4 and TRBJ1-6, with D unclear. V lost 2 bases, J lost 3 bases, and 5 bases lay in between. The CDR3 runs to 14 residues. The CDR3 sequence is CASSLRNYNSPLHF. CDR3 bases: TGTGCCAGCAGTTTACGGAACTATAATTCACCCCTCCACTTT.

This clonotype came up a few times. The genes are TRBV7-9 and TRBJ2-3; D might be TRBD1 or TRBD2, each matching 5 bases. The V and J ends lost 5 bases and 2 bases respectively, with 17 bases between them. Looked up from germline, CDR1 is SEHNR and CDR2 is FQNEAQ (reference sequence). The CDR3 is made up of 16 amino acids. The chain's CDR3 is CASSPDVEGYTDTQYF. The CDR3 DNA is TGTGCCAGCAGCCCCGACGTAGAGGGGTACACAGATACGCAGTATTTT. Together with reference TRBV7-9 and TRBJ2-3, the CDR3 gives the full variable domain: DTGVSQNPRHKITKRGQNVTFRCDPISEHNRLYWYRQTLGQGPEFLTYFQNEAQLEKSRLLSDRFSAERPKGSFSTLEIQRTEQGDSAMYLCASSPDVEGYTDTQYFGPGTRLTVL.

The sample holds a few counts of this clonotype. This sequence joins TRBV12-3 or TRBV12-4 and TRBJ2-5, with a tentative D call TRBD1 (6 bases). The CDR3 is 15 residues long. Trimming cost V 4 bases and J 5 bases, with 17 bases left between them. CDR3 residues: CASSSTGFIGETQYF. CDR3 bases: TGTGCCAGCAGTTCAACAGGGTTTATCGGGGAGACCCAGTACTTC.

This chain links TRBV21-1 with TRBJ1-2; the table's D call of TRBD1 was not tested on the DNA. TRBV21-1 counts as a pseudogene. The CDR3 has 15 amino acids. In DNA, the CDR3 is TGTGCCAGCAGGGACGGGACAGGGTGGAACTATGGCTACACCTTC. The encoded protein is CASRDGTGWNYGYTF.

This chain links TRBV7-2 with TRBJ1-1; a possible D gene is TRBD1 (6 bases). Trimming left V 5 bases short and J 1 base short, with 14 bases between. The CDR3 consists of 15 residues. Germline values: CDR1 SGHTA, CDR2 FQGNSA. The CDR3 spells CASSPWGHPNTEAFF. DNA for the CDR3: TGTGCCAGCAGCCCGTGGGGACACCCGAACACTGAAGCTTTCTTT. The entire variable domain, with the rest obtained from reference TRBV7-2 and TRBJ1-1, is as follows: GAGVSQSPSNKVTEKGKDVELRCDPISGHTALYWYRQSLGQGLEFLIYFQGNSAPDKSGLPSDRFSAERTGGSVSTLTIQRTQQEDSAVYLCASSPWGHPNTEAFFGQGTRLTVV.

This rearrangement joins TRBV5-1 to TRBJ2-1; 10 bases agree with TRBD2. Germline V gives CDR1 SGHRS, CDR2 YFSETQ. J lost 8 bases, V lost 0 bases, and 2 bases had no gene match. The CDR3 is made up of 14 amino acids. The CDR3 DNA reads TGCGCCAGCAGCTTGGGGGGGACTAGCGATGAGCAGTTCTTC. It codes for CASSLGGTSDEQFF.

The chain recombines TRBV7-2 with TRBJ2-6, with D hard to call. The CDR3 is 15 amino acids. The ends were cut back, 4 bases at V and 3 bases at J, with 10 bases in the middle. CDR1 and CDR2 from the germline V gene are SGHTA and FQGNSA. The CDR3 here is CASSSRWSGANVLTF. The CDR3 DNA follows: TGTGCCAGCAGCTCGCGGTGGAGTGGGGCCAACGTCCTGACTTTC.

The V and J genes are TRBV5-1 and TRBJ2-7, with TRBD2 matching 8 bases. The V segment lost 0 bases and the J segment 2 bases; nucleotides outside the gene matches: 10. The germline V gene has CDR1 SGHRS and CDR2 YFSETQ. The CDR3 loop spans 17 amino acids. CDR3 DNA: TGCGCCAGCAGCTTGGGACTAGCGAGTTCCCAAACCTACGAGCAGTACTTC. Protein: CASSLGLASSQTYEQYF.

V gene TRBV29-1 combines with J gene TRBJ2-7; TRBD1 might be the D (6 bases). The CDR3 is 14 residues long. V shed 5 bases and J shed 6 bases, with 20 bases lying between them. The germline gives CDR1 SQVTM, CDR2 ANQGSEA. The CDR3 DNA reads TGCAGCGTTTCGGTTATGAACAGGGACCCCGAGCAGTACTTC. It translates to CSVSVMNRDPEQYF.

The J gene is TRBJ2-5, the V gene TRBV6-1; the match to TRBD2 covers 12 bases. Germline V CDR1 and CDR2: MNHNS, SASEGT. CDR3 length equals 17 residues. V lost 2 bases to trimming and J lost 0 bases; unmatched junction nucleotides: 4. The DNA for the CDR3 is TGTGCCAGCAGTGAACCCGGGACTAGCGGGTACCAAGAGACCCAGTACTTC. Its protein is CASSEPGTSGYQETQYF.

The chain has TRBV3-1 and TRBJ2-3; D not certain. The V gene's germline CDR1 is LGHDT and CDR2 YNNKEL (reference sequence). V lost 3 bases and J lost 0, with 13 bases in between. The CDR3 is made up of 16 amino acids. The CDR3 region has the DNA TGTGCCAGCAGCCACAGTTCCATCCGGAGCACAGATACGCAGTATTTT. Encoded protein: CASSHSSIRSTDTQYF.

V and J are TRBV12-3 or TRBV12-4 and TRBJ2-7; maybe TRBD2 (6 bases). The CDR3 loop spans 11 amino acids. Trimming took off 8 bases at V and 5 bases at J, with 10 bases between the two ends. The CDR3 sequence is CASGGIHEQYF. The CDR3 DNA is TGTGCCAGCGGCGGGATCCACGAGCAGTACTTC.

This rearrangement joins TRBV7-2 to TRBJ2-2; D remains ambiguous. Germline V lookup: CDR1 SGHTA, CDR2 FQGNSA. Between the trimmed V and J ends, which lost 6 bases and 1 base, there was a span of 9 bases. This CDR3 region has 14 residues. DNA of the CDR3: TGTGCCAGCAGGAAAACAGTGAACACCGGGGAGCTGTTTTTT. Residues: CASRKTVNTGELFF.

This clonotype was counted a few times. The V gene is TRBV24-1, the J gene TRBJ2-2; D perhaps matches TRBD2 (6 bases). Germline V CDR1 and CDR2: KGHDR, SFDVKD. Trimming took 4 bases from V and 5 from J, leaving 13 bases between them. This CDR3 contains 15 residues. The CDR3 sequence is CATSDPRGRTGELFF. CDR3 in DNA: TGTGCCACCAGTGACCCCCGGGGGAGGACCGGGGAGCTGTTTTTT.

This clonotype was observed a handful of times. The chain has TRBV5-6 and TRBJ2-1, with 11 bases identical to TRBD1. CDR1 is SGHDT, CDR2 YYEEEE, per germline. J gave up 6 bases and V 3 bases, and 11 bases lay outside the gene matches. CDR3 length: 17 amino acids. The CDR3 DNA reads TGTGCCAGCAGCTCACCCGTGGGGGACAGGGGGGGCAATGAGCAGTTCTTC. Translating it yields CASSSPVGDRGGNEQFF.

This chain's CDR3 is CASSRDRPYEQFF. In DNA form, the CDR3 reads TGCGCCAGCAGCCGGGACAGGCCGTATGAGCAGTTCTTC. This sequence joins TRBV4-3 and TRBJ2-1; TRBD1 agrees at 8 bases. Per germline, CDR1 LGHNA and CDR2 YSLEER. The CDR3 runs to 13 residues. The V and J ends lost 4 bases and 8 bases, in that order; junction bases with no gene match: 4.

This clonotype has only a few counts. The chain employs TRBV6-2 or TRBV6-3 and TRBJ2-1, with D perhaps TRBD2 (7 bases). Trimming shortened V by 5 bases and J by 4 bases, and 18 bases separated the two germline ends. CDR3 length equals 16 residues. Germline loops: CDR1 MNHEY, CDR2 SVGEGT. DNA for the CDR3: TGTGCCAGCAGTACTGGGAGGGGGGGCCTTTACAATGAGCAGTTCTTC. It yields the protein CASSTGRGGLYNEQFF.

The chain is built from TRBV29-1 and TRBJ1-5; perhaps TRBD1 as D (5 bases). This CDR3 has 15 residues. V gave up 3 bases and J gave up 7 bases, with 19 bases separating them. The germline CDR1 and CDR2 sequences are SQVTM and ANQGSEA. The CDR3 DNA sequence: TGCAGCGTTGAGTCGACAGAACGTCCCGGACAGCCCCAGCATTTT. It encodes CSVESTERPGQPQHF.

This chain links TRBV12-3 or TRBV12-4 with TRBJ1-2; TRBD1 agrees at 7 bases. V trimming: 5 bases; J trimming: 0 bases; junction bases outside the gene matches: 6. The CDR3 runs to 15 residues. The CDR3 DNA follows: TGTGCCAGCAGTGCTCAGGGGGTCCCTAACTATGGCTACACCTTC. This translates into CASSAQGVPNYGYTF.

CDR3 protein: CASSPDRWPDTQYF. CDR3 DNA: TGTGCCAGCAGCCCGGACAGGTGGCCAGATACGCAGTATTTT. The gene calls are TRBV3-1 and TRBJ2-3; 7 bases fit TRBD1. Germline values: CDR1 LGHDT, CDR2 YNNKEL (reference sequence). The trim removed 4 bases at V and 4 bases at J, leaving 5 bases unmatched. The CDR3 runs to 14 residues.

This clonotype has only a few counts. The chain employs TRBV25-1 and TRBJ2-7; TRBD1 aligns across 12 bases. The CDR3 is 15 amino acids. With 3 bases clipped from V and 2 bases from J, the junction kept 2 bases outside the gene matches. The germline gives CDR1 MGHDK, CDR2 SYGVNS. CDR3 sequence: CASSEGTGGAYEQYF. The CDR3 coding sequence is TGTGCCAGCAGTGAGGGGACAGGGGGCGCCTACGAGCAGTACTTC.